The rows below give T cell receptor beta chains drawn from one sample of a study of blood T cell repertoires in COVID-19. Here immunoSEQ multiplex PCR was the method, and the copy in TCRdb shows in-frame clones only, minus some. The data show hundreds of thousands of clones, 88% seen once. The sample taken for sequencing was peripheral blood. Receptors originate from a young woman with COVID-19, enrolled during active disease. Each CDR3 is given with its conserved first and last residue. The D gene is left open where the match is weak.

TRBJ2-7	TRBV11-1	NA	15	TGTGCCAGCAGCTTAGGGGGGCAGGGCCCCTACGAGCAGTACTTC	CASSLGGQGPYEQYF
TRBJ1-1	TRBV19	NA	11	TGTGCCAGTAGTGTCAACTTGCAAGCTTTCTTT	CASSVNLQAFF
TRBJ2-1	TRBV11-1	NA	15	TGTGCCAGCAGCCCCAGCGCTAGCTCCTACAATGAGCAGTTCTTC	CASSPSASSYNEQFF
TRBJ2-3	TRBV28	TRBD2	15	TGTGCCAGCAGGCCACTAGCGGGTAGCACAGATACGCAGTATTTT	CASRPLAGSTDTQYF
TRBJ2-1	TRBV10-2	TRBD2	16	TGCGCCAGCAGTCCGGGACTAGCGGGAGTGGGCAATGAGCAGTTCTTC	CASSPGLAGVGNEQFF
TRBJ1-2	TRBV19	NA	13	TGTGCCAGTAGTATGGACAGTCACTATGGCTACACCTTC	CASSMDSHYGYTF
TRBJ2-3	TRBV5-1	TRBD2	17	TGCGCCAGCAGCTTGGGGGTAGCGGGAGGGCCGGGAGATACGCAGTATTTT	CASSLGVAGGPGDTQYF
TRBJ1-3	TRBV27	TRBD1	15	TGTGCCAGCAGTTTTGACAGGGGACTGGGAAACACCATATATTTT	CASSFDRGLGNTIYF
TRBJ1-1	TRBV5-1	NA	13	TGCGCCAGCAGCGCCGAGATGAACACTGAAGCTTTCTTT	CASSAEMNTEAFF
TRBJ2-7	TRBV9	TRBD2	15	TGTGCCAGCAGCGCAGCACTAGCGGGGGCAGACGAGCAGTACTTC	CASSAALAGADEQYF
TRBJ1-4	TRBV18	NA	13	TGTGCCAGCTCACCACTCGAGGGAGAAAAACTGTTTTTT	CASSPLEGEKLFF
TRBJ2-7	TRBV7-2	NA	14	TGTGCCAGCAGCCCAGGGGGAGGAAACTACGAGCAGTACTTC	CASSPGGGNYEQYF
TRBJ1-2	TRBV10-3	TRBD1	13	TGTGCCATCAGTCTGGACAGGGGGCGCGGCTACACCTTC	CAISLDRGRGYTF